This entry is about one T cell receptor (beta chain). An end of the junction differs from the germline gene, which may be a read error. The data belong to a study of Graves' ophthalmopathy and Graves' hyperthyroidism. Investigators amplified TCR beta CDR3 regions from RNA transcripts. RT-PCR in the first round used HTBI primers; a second-round multiplex PCR followed. TCRdb used MiXCR to reprocess the multiplex PCR reads, holding one entry per CDR3 protein. The sample holds about 550,000 distinct CDR3 sequences, 35% to 45% seen once. Germline V gene sequence: CDR1 MGHRA, CDR2 YSYEKL. The CDR3 is 15 amino acids.

This chain connects TRBV4-1 to TRBJ2-5, with TRBD1 as a possible D gene (5 bases). This TCR was recovered from an adult man with Graves' hyperthyroidism. The specimen sequenced was peripheral blood or thyroid tissue (not recorded which). CDR3 region: CAGSQDPGKLETQYF. The CDR3 nucleotides read TGCGCCGGCAGCCAAGATCCAGGGAAATTAGAGACCCAGTACTTC.